What follows describes a single T cell receptor beta chain. Under the authors' procedure: Reference gene primer amplification in the assay estimated nucleated cell counts. The data were produced by immunoSEQ multiplex PCR, yet TCRdb's version contains in-frame clones alone and is incomplete. That table supplies the V and J calls and clone size; D and trimming were determined from the DNA. This sample has over 130,000 clones, with around nine tenths found just once. The sample comes from a study of blood T cell repertoires in COVID-19. Study-wide context: The origin of the acute and convalescent COVID-19 samples was the United States, Italy and Spain. PBMCs, B-cell-depleted T cells, or T cells were the source of the cDNA or gDNA that made up the material.

The TCR comes from a human donor in a cohort sampled during active COVID-19. Material: peripheral blood.

The CDR3 loop is CASSSQGSYSTDTQYF. Written as DNA, the CDR3 is TGTGCCAGCAGTTCGCAGGGGTCATACAGCACAGATACGCAGTATTTT. The rearrangement uses TRBV27 and TRBJ2-3; D possibly corresponds to TRBD1 (6 bases). The ends were cut back, 4 bases at V and 0 bases at J, with 14 bases in the middle. Germline V gene data show CDR1 as MNHEY and CDR2 as SMNVEV (reference sequence). This CDR3 region has 16 residues.